The rows below give T cell receptor beta chains drawn from one sample of a study of cytomegalovirus exposure and HLA in healthy donors. The table came from immunoSEQ multiplex PCR; TCRdb's copy has only in-frame clones and leaves some out. The sample includes 210,000 or so clones, approximately 90% seen only once; the top ten take 1%. Sequenced input: PBMCs. These receptors were obtained from a young woman in good health and CMV-seronegative. The CDR3 runs from the conserved cysteine through the conserved F or W. Each record gives: D gene, V gene, J gene, CDR3 DNA, CDR3 protein. D genes are given only for firm matches.

d_call: TRBD1
v_call: TRBV7-9
j_call: TRBJ2-7
cdr3_nt: TGTGCCAGCAGCCTACGAATCGGAGACAGGGTGGGGTACGAGCAGTACTTC
cdr3_aa: CASSLRIGDRVGYEQYF

d_call: .
v_call: TRBV6-5
j_call: TRBJ1-1
cdr3_nt: TGTGCCAGCAGCCTGCTACAGGGGAACACTGAAGCTTTCTTT
cdr3_aa: CASSLLQGNTEAFF

d_call: TRBD1
v_call: TRBV11-2
j_call: TRBJ1-1
cdr3_nt: TGTGCCAGCAGGCGTGGACAGGGGCCAAACACTGAAGCTTTCTTT
cdr3_aa: CASRRGQGPNTEAFF

d_call: TRBD2
v_call: TRBV27
j_call: TRBJ2-1
cdr3_nt: TGTGCCAGCAGTTTAACACGCACTAGCGGGGGACCAGATGAGCAGTTCTTC
cdr3_aa: CASSLTRTSGGPDEQFF

d_call: .
v_call: TRBV14
j_call: TRBJ2-2
cdr3_nt: TGTGCCAGCAGCCAAGAGTGGAGTTATGAGCTGTTTTTT
cdr3_aa: CASSQEWSYELFF

d_call: .
v_call: TRBV4-2
j_call: TRBJ1-2
cdr3_nt: TGTGCCAGCAGCCCGAACGGCAGGGAAAGCTATGGCTACACCTTC
cdr3_aa: CASSPNGRESYGYTF

d_call: .
v_call: TRBV5-3
j_call: TRBJ2-1
cdr3_nt: TGTGCCAGAAGCTTGGTAGGTTTCGGGAGCTCCTACAATGAGCAGTTCTTC
cdr3_aa: CARSLVGFGSSYNEQFF

d_call: .
v_call: TRBV28
j_call: TRBJ2-1
cdr3_nt: TGTGCCAGCAGCCCCCCCCGGGGGTTCTACAATGAGCAGTTCTTC
cdr3_aa: CASSPPRGFYNEQFF

d_call: TRBD2
v_call: TRBV10-1
j_call: TRBJ2-7
cdr3_nt: TGCGCCAGCAGGCCGGGACTAGCGGGAAGCCACGAGCAGTACTTC
cdr3_aa: CASRPGLAGSHEQYF

d_call: .
v_call: TRBV6-6
j_call: TRBJ1-1
cdr3_nt: TGTGCCAGCAGTTACTCTAGGGGGGGTAGAACTGAAGCTTTCTTT
cdr3_aa: CASSYSRGGRTEAFF

d_call: .
v_call: TRBV11-2
j_call: TRBJ2-5
cdr3_nt: TGTGCCAGCAGCTTAGCCGCGGTTGAGCAGTACTTC
cdr3_aa: CASSLAAVEQYF

d_call: .
v_call: TRBV18
j_call: TRBJ2-5
cdr3_nt: TGTGCCAGCTCGCCCCGAGGGCAGCCGGGACTTCTGGCCCAGTACTTC
cdr3_aa: CASSPRGQPGLLAQYF

d_call: TRBD1
v_call: TRBV30
j_call: TRBJ1-2
cdr3_nt: TGTGCCTGGGGACGGGACAGCAACTATGGCTACACCTTC
cdr3_aa: CAWGRDSNYGYTF

d_call: .
v_call: TRBV18
j_call: TRBJ1-3
cdr3_nt: TGTGCCAGCTCACCACCGACGGGGATATTTGGAAACACCATATATTTT
cdr3_aa: CASSPPTGIFGNTIYF

d_call: .
v_call: TRBV11-2
j_call: TRBJ1-3
cdr3_nt: TGTGCCAGCAGCTTAGATATGAGCTCTGGAAACACCATATATTTT
cdr3_aa: CASSLDMSSGNTIYF

d_call: TRBD1
v_call: TRBV11-2
j_call: TRBJ1-1
cdr3_nt: TGTGCCAGCAGCGAACGCCGGGACAGTGAAGCTTTCTTT
cdr3_aa: CASSERRDSEAFF